Listed below are T cell receptor beta chains from one sample, sequenced in a study of OX40 agonist ivuxolimab in advanced cancers. Some clones are missing from TCRdb's copy, which holds only in-frame ones; the method was immunoSEQ multiplex PCR. Among more than 55,000 clones listed, 85% to 90% were seen once. Sequences were derived from CD4+ or CD8+ T cells sorted from blood, sampled in a trial of the OX40 agonist ivuxolimab. These receptors came from an adult with an advanced solid tumor such as melanoma, head and neck, liver or kidney cancer. Each CDR3 is given with its conserved first and last residue. The D gene is left open where the match is weak. Clone size is not always given. Where it is, it says once, few, many or a class for expanded clones.

clone_size j_call v_call d_call cdr3_nt cdr3_aa
- TRBJ1-4 TRBV5-1 TRBD1 TGCGCCAGCAGCTCGACCCCCGGGACAGGGAATGAAAAACTGTTTTTT CASSSTPGTGNEKLFF
- TRBJ1-1 TRBV4-2 - TGTGCCAGCAGCCTTACAGGGTGGGACACTGAAGCTTTCTTT CASSLTGWDTEAFF
- TRBJ2-5 TRBV7-2 TRBD2 TGTGCCAGCAGCTTCTCCCCTAGCGGGAGTAGGGAGACCCAGTACTTC CASSFSPSGSRETQYF
- TRBJ2-7 TRBV28 - TGTGCCAGCAGTCTTAATCAGGACGAGCAGTACTTC CASSLNQDEQYF
- TRBJ2-1 TRBV2 - TGTGCCAGCAAGCGCGAAGGGAATGAGCAGTTCTTC CASKREGNEQFF
- TRBJ1-3 TRBV18 - TGTGCCAGCTCACCTCAGTACCTCTCGGGAAACACCATATATTTT CASSPQYLSGNTIYF
- TRBJ1-2 TRBV10-1 TRBD1 TGCGCCAGCAGCGGGGGACAGGGGGCGAATGGCTACACCTTC CASSGGQGANGYTF
- TRBJ2-5 TRBV6-5 TRBD2 TGTGCCAGCAGTTACTCGATATCCGGGGGGGTAGAGACCCAGTACTTC CASSYSISGGVETQYF
- TRBJ1-3 TRBV10-3 - TGTGCCATCGCCGGAAGCTCTGGAAACACCATATATTTT CAIAGSSGNTIYF
- TRBJ2-3 TRBV5-1 - TGCGCCAGCAGCTTGCCCGGGACTAGCACAGATACGCAGTATTTT CASSLPGTSTDTQYF
- TRBJ2-3 TRBV4-1 - TGCGCCAGCAGCCAAGATTCCCTACCGGGAGATACGCAGTATTTT CASSQDSLPGDTQYF
- TRBJ1-2 TRBV6-5 - TGTGCCAGCAGTTACCGCGACAGGCGGTATGGCTACACCTTC CASSYRDRRYGYTF
- TRBJ1-1 TRBV19 TRBD1 TGTGCCAGTAGTCTCAGTGCAGGGGGGCTCGGCACTGAAGCTTTCTTT CASSLSAGGLGTEAFF
- TRBJ1-5 TRBV2 TRBD1 TGTGCCAGCAGTAGACAGGGTTATAGCAATCAGCCCCAGCATTTT CASSRQGYSNQPQHF
- TRBJ2-1 TRBV9 TRBD2 TGTGCCAGCAGCTTTAGCGGGAGGGAGGGTAATGAGCAGTTCTTC CASSFSGREGNEQFF
- TRBJ2-7 TRBV27 - TGTGCCAGCAGTCACACTAGGGGTTACGAGCAGTACTTC CASSHTRGYEQYF
once TRBJ1-1 TRBV18 - TGTGCCAGCTCACCACCAAACGAGGGTCCTCTGAACACTGAAGCTTTCTTT CASSPPNEGPLNTEAFF
once TRBJ1-1 TRBV6-1 - TGTGCCAGCAGACAGAACACTGAAGCTTTCTTT CASRQNTEAFF
- TRBJ2-2 TRBV5-1 - TGCGCCAGCAGCCGTTCTAACACCGGGGAGCTGTTTTTT CASSRSNTGELFF
- TRBJ2-5 TRBV15 - TGTGCCACCAGCAGAACAGGGAGGGATGAGACCCAGTACTTC CATSRTGRDETQYF
- TRBJ2-1 TRBV7-9 TRBD1 TGTGCCAGCAGCGGTTTTCTCCGGGACAGGGAGAATGAGCAGTTCTTC CASSGFLRDRENEQFF
- TRBJ2-5 TRBV5-4 - TGTGCCAGCAGCTCCGGGAACACACAAGAGACCCAGTACTTC CASSSGNTQETQYF